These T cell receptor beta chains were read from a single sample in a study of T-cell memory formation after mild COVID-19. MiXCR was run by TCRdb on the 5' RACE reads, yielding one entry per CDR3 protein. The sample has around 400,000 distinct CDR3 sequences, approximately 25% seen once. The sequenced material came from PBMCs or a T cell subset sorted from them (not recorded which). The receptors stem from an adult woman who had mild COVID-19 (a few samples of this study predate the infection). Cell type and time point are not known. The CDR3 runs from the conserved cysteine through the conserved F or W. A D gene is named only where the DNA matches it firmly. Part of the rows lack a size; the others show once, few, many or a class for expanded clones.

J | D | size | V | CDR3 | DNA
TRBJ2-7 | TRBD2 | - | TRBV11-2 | CASSSLAGGTEQYF | TGTGCCAGCAGCTCCTTAGCGGGGGGTACCGAGCAGTACTTC
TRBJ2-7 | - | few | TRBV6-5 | CASSYTRNGRSYF | TGTGCCAGCAGTTACACTCGAAATGGGAGGTCATACTTC
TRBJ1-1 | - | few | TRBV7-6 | CASSHDLNTEAFF | TGTGCCAGCAGCCACGACTTGAACACTGAAGCTTTCTTT
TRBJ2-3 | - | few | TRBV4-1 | CASSQDWGLPPSTDTQYF | TGCGCCAGCAGCCAAGATTGGGGACTTCCTCCTAGCACAGATACGCAGTATTTT
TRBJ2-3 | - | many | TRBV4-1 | CASSQDGATDTQYF | TGCGCCAGCAGCCAAGACGGGGCCACAGATACGCAGTATTTT
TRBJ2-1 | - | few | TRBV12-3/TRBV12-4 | CASSFYREDNEQFF | TGTGCCAGCAGTTTCTACAGGGAGGATAATGAGCAGTTCTTC
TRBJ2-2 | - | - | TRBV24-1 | CATSDGAYLGELFF | TGTGCCACCAGTGACGGGGCTTACCTTGGGGAGCTGTTTTTT
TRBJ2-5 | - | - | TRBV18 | CASSPQEGSGETQYF | TGTGCCAGCTCACCCCAGGAGGGATCGGGGGAGACCCAGTACTTC
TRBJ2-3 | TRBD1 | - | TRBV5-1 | CASSLGQGNTDTQYF | TGCGCCAGCAGCTTGGGACAGGGGAATACAGATACGCAGTATTTT
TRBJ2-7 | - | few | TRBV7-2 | CASSPRHGDEQYF | TGTGCCAGCAGCCCCAGACATGGGGACGAGCAGTACTTC
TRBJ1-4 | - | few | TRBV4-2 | CASSQADQGNNEKLFF | TGTGCCAGCAGCCAAGCCGATCAGGGGAATAATGAAAAACTGTTTTTT
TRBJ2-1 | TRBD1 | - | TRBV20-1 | CSAPGGTGHYNEQFF | TGCAGTGCTCCGGGCGGGACAGGGCATTACAATGAGCAGTTCTTC
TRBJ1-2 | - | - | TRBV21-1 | CASSKLGRPRLGGYTF | TGTGCCAGCAGCAAACTAGGGAGGCCACGGCTGGGTGGCTACACCTTC
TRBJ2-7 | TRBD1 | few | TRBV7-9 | CASSLATGFAYEQYF | TGTGCCAGCAGCTTAGCGACAGGGTTCGCCTACGAGCAGTACTTC
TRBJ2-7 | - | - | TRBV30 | CAWSGRTGSYEQYF | TGTGCCTGGAGCGGAAGGACTGGCTCCTACGAGCAGTACTTC
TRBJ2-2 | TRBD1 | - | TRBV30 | CALGDRVNTGELFF | TGTGCCCTGGGGGACAGGGTGAACACCGGGGAGCTGTTTTTT
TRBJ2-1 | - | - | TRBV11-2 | CASRRNNEQFF | TGTGCCAGCAGGAGGAACAATGAGCAGTTCTTC
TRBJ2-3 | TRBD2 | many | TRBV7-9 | CASSFLAGGRTDTQYF | TGTGCCAGCAGCTTCCTAGCGGGGGGCCGCACAGATACGCAGTATTTT